The TCR beta chain under discussion was sequenced for a study of T cells in localized non-small cell lung cancer. A note on this clone: Its matching antigen is unknown.

Produced via immunoSEQ multiplex PCR; TCRdb's table is partial and in-frame only. The profile shows some 78,000 clones, about four fifths of them singletons. From germline, CDR1 is GTSNPN and CDR2 SVGIG (reference sequence). This CDR3 spans 13 amino acids. V dropped 4 bases and J dropped 8; count of bases not matched to a gene: 5. Findings and limits, study-wide: Heterogeneity stays possible, as sequencing covered only one tumor region. Among blood samples, higher T cell density accompanied longer overall survival. Median approximately 58 top-100 tumor clones were shared with paired adjacent lung. Uninvolved adjacent lung showed the highest T cell clonality, exceeding tumor.

The receptor was derived from a man aged 40-75 years with stage I lung adenocarcinoma. The specimen comprised peripheral blood, sampled before any cancer treatment. V is TRBV30 and J is TRBJ2-2, with 9 nucleotides matching TRBD2. CDR3 residues: CAWNIAGVGELFF. The CDR3 DNA reads TGTGCCTGGAATATAGCGGGAGTGGGGGAGCTGTTTTTT.